The 17 T cell receptor beta chains below come from one sample, sequenced in a study of identical twins. One entry per CDR3 protein, called by TCRdb with MiXCR from the 5' RACE reads. Of hundreds of thousands of distinct CDR3 sequences in the sample, around 12% are singletons; the top ten hold around 1.5%. The same data also contributed to another study, on yellow fever vaccine responses in identical twins.

The sequenced sample was PBMCs. The origin of the receptors is a woman between 18 and 29 years old in good health.

V and J are TRBV6-1 and TRBJ1-1; TRBD1 aligns across 11 bases. This CDR3 contains 13 residues. Germline trimming cut 4 bases from V and 7 bases from J; bases unmatched to any gene: 2. CDR1 and CDR2 (germline): MNHNS, SASEGT. This CDR3 is CASSADRGLEAFF. CDR3 nucleotide sequence: TGTGCCAGCAGTGCGGACAGGGGGCTTGAAGCTTTCTTT.

This clonotype was picked up many times. J is TRBJ1-1 and V is TRBV5-1; no reliable D call. V was trimmed by 6 bases and J by 4 bases, leaving 10 bases between them. The CDR3 spans 12 residues. In germline, CDR1 is SGHRS, CDR2 YFSETQ. In DNA form, the CDR3 reads TGCGCCAGCATCGGCTTGGGCACTGAAGCTTTCTTT. This encodes CASIGLGTEAFF.

This rearrangement joins TRBV24-1 to TRBJ1-5, with 12 positions matching TRBD1. The germline V gene encodes CDR1 KGHDR and CDR2 SFDVKD. This CDR3 is 19 amino acids long. J was trimmed by 7 bases and V by 0 bases; bases with no gene match: 12. In nucleotides, the CDR3 is TGTGCCACCAGTGATTTGCTTAACTGGGACAGGGGGCTTGAGCAGCCCCAGCATTTT. Translated, it gives CATSDLLNWDRGLEQPQHF.

This clonotype was counted at least ten times. The genes are TRBV5-5 and TRBJ2-1, with D hard to call. The CDR3 is 12 amino acids. Looked up from germline, CDR1 is SGHKS and CDR2 is YYEKEE (reference sequence). V lost 2 bases, J lost 6 bases, and 6 bases lay in between. For the CDR3, the DNA is TGTGCCAGCAGCTTTATTCGCAATGAGCAGTTCTTC. It yields the protein CASSFIRNEQFF.

This clonotype was recorded only once. CDR3 sequence (DNA): TGTGCCAGCAGTTTAGCGGGCCGGGGAGGGAATGGCTACACCTTC. Translated: CASSLAGRGGNGYTF. This chain links TRBV12-3 or TRBV12-4 with TRBJ1-2; D gene unclear. The V gene lost 0 bases and the J gene lost 6 bases, with 14 bases spanning the gap. CDR3 size: 15 residues.

The V gene is TRBV7-7, the J gene TRBJ2-1; TRBD2 matches 8 bases. Trimming took 1 base from V and 7 from J; bases not matched to a gene: 6. Per germline, CDR1 SSHAT and CDR2 FNYEAQ (reference sequence). CDR3 length: 15 residues. CDR3 region: CASSLGREGGNEQFF. The CDR3 DNA follows: TGTGCCAGCAGCTTAGGCCGGGAGGGGGGGAATGAGCAGTTCTTC.

V is TRBV7-9 and J is TRBJ2-3; the D is unclear. V lost 5 bases, J lost 2 bases, and 17 bases lay in between. The CDR3 totals 16 residues. Germline V gene lookup returns CDR1 SEHNR and CDR2 FQNEAQ (reference sequence). The DNA for the CDR3 is TGTGCCAGCAGCGCAGGTCATGGTAGCCTCACAGATACGCAGTATTTT. It specifies CASSAGHGSLTDTQYF.

The chain links TRBV12-3 or TRBV12-4 to TRBJ2-3, with 10 bases aligning to TRBD1. V trimming: 4 bases; J trimming: 3 bases; junction bases outside the gene matches: 10. CDR3 length equals 17 residues. The DNA of the CDR3 is TGTGCCAGCAGTTCTTACCCGGGACAGGGGCCGACAGATACGCAGTATTTT. This sequence encodes CASSSYPGQGPTDTQYF.

This clonotype was observed a few times. The chain combines TRBV6-1 with TRBJ1-4, with D possibly matching TRBD1 (5 bases). V lost 6 bases, J lost 4 bases, and 12 bases lay in between. This CDR3 has 14 amino acids. Germline V lookup: CDR1 MNHNS, CDR2 SASEGT. The DNA for the CDR3 is TGTGCCAGCAGGGGGGACGGACGTAATGAAAAACTGTTTTTT. The encoded protein is CASRGDGRNEKLFF.

This clonotype has just a few counts. V is TRBV6-1 and J is TRBJ2-1; 12 nucleotides align to TRBD2. Germline CDR1 reads MNHNS; CDR2 reads SASEGT. The CDR3 loop spans 17 amino acids. Trimming took 6 bases from V and 8 from J; bases not matched to a gene: 14. This CDR3 is CASSPDFSSGGAYEQFF. The CDR3 DNA is TGTGCCAGCAGCCCTGACTTTTCTAGCGGGGGGGCGTATGAGCAGTTCTTC.

At least ten counts were recorded for this clonotype. The CDR3 DNA is TGCAGTGCTAGAAAGAGACTAGGGACAGCCCATGAGCAGTTCTTC. Protein product: CSARKRLGTAHEQFF. This rearrangement joins TRBV20-1 to TRBJ2-1, with a possible D match to TRBD1 (7 bases). The CDR3 consists of 15 residues. V was trimmed by 2 bases and J by 8 bases, leaving 19 bases between them. Germline V gene sequence: CDR1 DFQATT, CDR2 SNEGSKA (reference sequence).

This clonotype was seen at least ten times. The chain links TRBV14 to TRBJ2-1; 16 positions agree with TRBD2. CDR1 SGHDN and CDR2 FVKESK come from the germline V gene. The trim removed 4 bases at V and 9 bases at J, leaving 3 bases unmatched. CDR3 length equals 15 residues. The CDR3 here is CASSPGLAGGTEQFF. The CDR3 DNA sequence: TGTGCCAGCAGCCCGGGACTAGCGGGAGGGACTGAGCAGTTCTTC.

This clonotype has just a few counts. CDR3 nucleotide sequence: TGTGCCAGCAGCCCCTCATGGGGGGCCCACTGGGAGACCCAGTACTTC. Its translation is CASSPSWGAHWETQYF. The rearrangement links TRBV12-3 or TRBV12-4 to TRBJ2-5; D may be TRBD1 or TRBD2 (6 bases each). Deletions cut 6 bases from V and 5 bases from J, with 22 bases between. The CDR3 has 16 amino acids.

V is TRBV15 and J is TRBJ2-5; 7 nucleotides agree with TRBD1. Germline lookup yields CDR1 LNHNV and CDR2 YYDKDF (reference sequence). V lost 4 bases, J lost 2 bases, and 7 bases stayed unmatched. CDR3 length: 15 amino acids. CDR3 protein: CATSNEWDSQETQYF. The CDR3 DNA reads TGTGCCACCAGCAATGAATGGGACAGTCAAGAGACCCAGTACTTC.

This clonotype was recorded many times. The rearrangement uses TRBV18 and TRBJ2-5; a possible D gene is TRBD1 (5 bases). V dropped 2 bases and J dropped 5 bases, with 6 bases sitting between them. The germline V gene encodes CDR1 KGHSH and CDR2 LQKENI. The CDR3 extends over 12 amino acids. CDR3 DNA sequence: TGTGCCAGCTCACCAAAGGGGGAGACCCAGTACTTC. This gives the protein CASSPKGETQYF.

This clonotype turned up a few times. This chain connects TRBV5-6 to TRBJ2-2; perhaps TRBD2 as D (6 bases). CDR1 is SGHDT and CDR2 is YYEEEE in the germline V gene. This CDR3 is built from 16 residues. Between the trimmed V and J ends, which lost 3 bases and 0 bases, there was a span of 12 bases. The CDR3 nucleotides read TGTGCCAGCAGCTGGGACCCGGGAGCGAACACCGGGGAGCTGTTTTTT. Amino acid sequence: CASSWDPGANTGELFF.

The genes are TRBV11-2 and TRBJ2-5; the D is unclear. V dropped 2 bases and J dropped 1 base, with 11 bases sitting between them. The germline V gene encodes CDR1 SGHAT and CDR2 FQNNGV. The length of the CDR3 is 15 residues. CDR3 protein: CASSLNRATQETQYF. CDR3 in DNA: TGTGCCAGCAGCTTAAACCGGGCCACCCAAGAGACCCAGTACTTC.